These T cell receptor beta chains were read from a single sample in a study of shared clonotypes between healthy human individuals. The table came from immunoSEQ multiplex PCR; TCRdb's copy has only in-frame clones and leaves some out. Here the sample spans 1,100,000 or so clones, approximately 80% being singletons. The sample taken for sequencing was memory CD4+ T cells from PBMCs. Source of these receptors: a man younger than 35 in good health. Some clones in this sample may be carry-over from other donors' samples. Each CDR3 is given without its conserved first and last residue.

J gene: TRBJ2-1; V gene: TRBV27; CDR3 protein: ASSVLGGWHEQF
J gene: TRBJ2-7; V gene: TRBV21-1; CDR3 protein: ASSYSLGGNYEQY
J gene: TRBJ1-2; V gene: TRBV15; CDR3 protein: ATSGDMWDRGLYGYT
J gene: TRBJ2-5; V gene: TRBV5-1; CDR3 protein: ASSFGVGAGETQY
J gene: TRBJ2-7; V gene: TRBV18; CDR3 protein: ASSPLDPYEQY
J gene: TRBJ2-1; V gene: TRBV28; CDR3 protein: ASSSPGLAGYNEQF
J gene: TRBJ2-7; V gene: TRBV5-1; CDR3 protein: ASRPALSGTFYEQY
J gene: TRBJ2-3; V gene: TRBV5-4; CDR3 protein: ASSLPGLGSPTDTQY
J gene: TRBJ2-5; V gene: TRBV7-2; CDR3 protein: ASSPRRAQETQY
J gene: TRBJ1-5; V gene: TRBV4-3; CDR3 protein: ASSQTHRTGVNQPQH
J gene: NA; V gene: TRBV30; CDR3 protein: AWRNRASSYEQY
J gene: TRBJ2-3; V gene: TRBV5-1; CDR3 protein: ASRTGTGGDTQY
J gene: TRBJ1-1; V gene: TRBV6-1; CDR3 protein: ASVGSRENTEAF
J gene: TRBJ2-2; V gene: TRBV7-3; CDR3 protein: ASSRGQSGELF
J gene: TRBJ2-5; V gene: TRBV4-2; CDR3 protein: ASSQIIAGRETQY
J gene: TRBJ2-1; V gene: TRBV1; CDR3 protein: TSSQDQGLAGVGEQF
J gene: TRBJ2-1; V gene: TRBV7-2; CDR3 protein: ASSLTGVYTEQF
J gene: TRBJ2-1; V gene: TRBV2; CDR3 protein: ASRRDRVGNNEQF
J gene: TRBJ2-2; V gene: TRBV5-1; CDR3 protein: ASSLGPQGANTGELF
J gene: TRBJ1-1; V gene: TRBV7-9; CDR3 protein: ASSSNRAGNTEAF
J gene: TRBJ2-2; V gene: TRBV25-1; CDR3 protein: ASSEFGTGSNTGELF
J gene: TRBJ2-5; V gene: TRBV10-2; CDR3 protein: ASKGLADQETQY
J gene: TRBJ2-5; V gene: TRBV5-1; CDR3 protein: ASSLARAYQETQY
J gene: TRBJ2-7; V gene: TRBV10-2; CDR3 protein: ASSGPPGDRYEQY
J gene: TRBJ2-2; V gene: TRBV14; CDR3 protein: ASSQRAVNTGELF
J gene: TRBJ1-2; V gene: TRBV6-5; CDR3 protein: ASSPRQGYGYT
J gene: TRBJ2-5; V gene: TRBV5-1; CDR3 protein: ASSFEARETQY
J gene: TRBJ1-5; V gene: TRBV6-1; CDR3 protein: ASTRQHNQPQH
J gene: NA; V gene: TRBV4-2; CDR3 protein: ASSQGSGSYEQY
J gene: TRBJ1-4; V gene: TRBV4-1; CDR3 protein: ASSQEGQGNEKLF
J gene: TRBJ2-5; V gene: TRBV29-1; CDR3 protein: SVKTAEETQY
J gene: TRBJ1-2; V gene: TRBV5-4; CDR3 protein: ASSSDGHYGYT
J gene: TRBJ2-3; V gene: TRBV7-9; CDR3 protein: ASSFPPSGGPDTQY